The sequence of this T cell receptor beta chain was determined in a study of OX40 agonist ivuxolimab in advanced cancers. Study-level findings and limits: Some patients who did not respond also had low normalized T-cell clonal expansion.

Turning to this clone: Its target is unknown.

The CDR3 is 13 residues long. Trimming shortened V by 4 bases and J by 5 bases, and 11 bases separated the two germline ends. In germline, CDR1 is MDHEN, CDR2 SYDVKM. Only in-frame clones appear in the TCRdb table, and some are missing; sequencing was by immunoSEQ multiplex PCR. The table has 80,000 to 90,000 clones, 84% seen once. Sampling times: baseline, cycle 4 day 1, cycle 7 day 1. The sequenced sample was CD4+ or CD8+ T cells sorted from blood, obtained in a trial of the OX40 agonist ivuxolimab. This rearrangement joins TRBV28 to TRBJ1-2, with a possible D match to TRBD1 (6 bases). The sequence was collected from an adult with an advanced solid tumor such as melanoma, head and neck, liver or kidney cancer. CDR3 sequence: CASSSQGPYGYTF. The CDR3 nucleotides are TGTGCCAGCAGTTCACAGGGCCCGTATGGCTACACCTTC.